Presented here are 2 T cell receptor beta chains from one specimen sequenced in a study of OX40 agonist ivuxolimab in advanced cancers. Assay used: immunoSEQ multiplex PCR; TCRdb lists only in-frame clones, some missing. This table holds 60,000 to 65,000 clones, about 85% found once. Sequencing was performed on CD4+ or CD8+ T cells sorted from blood, taken in a trial of the OX40 agonist ivuxolimab. The receptor set was obtained from an adult with an advanced solid tumor such as melanoma, head and neck, liver or kidney cancer.

The chain combines TRBV7-9 with TRBJ2-7; D is uncertain. This CDR3 comprises 13 residues. Germline loops: CDR1 SEHNR, CDR2 FQNEAQ (reference sequence). Trimming pared 5 bases from V and 3 bases from J, leaving 11 bases between. CDR3 sequence: CASSPRTDYEQYF. For the CDR3, the DNA is TGTGCCAGCAGCCCCCGGACGGACTACGAGCAGTACTTC.

V gene TRBV15 combines with J gene TRBJ2-6; 13 nucleotides align to TRBD2. The V gene's germline CDR1 is LNHNV and CDR2 YYDKDF (reference sequence). This CDR3 contains 20 residues. The ends lost 7 bases at V and 0 bases at J; junction bases unmatched: 12. The CDR3 nucleotides read TGTGCCACCAAGGGTTCCGGGACTAGCGGGATAAACTCTGGGGCCAACGTCCTGACTTTC. This codes for CATKGSGTSGINSGANVLTF.